These 19 T cell receptor beta chains share one sample of origin, sequenced in a study of untreated major depressive disorder. No antigens are known for them. The study, taken as a whole, reports: Compared with controls, depressed patients showed more TRBV05-01 (Vbeta 5.1) usage in CD4+ T cells.

The repertoire was sequenced with immunoSEQ multiplex PCR; TCRdb's copy has only in-frame clones and lacks some. The repertoire holds 15,000 to 20,000 clones, 80% to 95% seen once, with 0.55% to 0.75% in the top ten. The sequencing input was CD4+ T cells from PBMCs. The receptors originated from a woman aged 40-49 years with major depressive disorder.

This chain connects TRBV11-3 to TRBJ1-1, with TRBD1 as a possible D gene (5 bases). Trimming pared 1 base from V and 6 bases from J, leaving 15 bases between. Germline V gene lookup returns CDR1 SGHNT and CDR2 YENEEA. The CDR3 is 15 residues long. The CDR3 nucleotides read TGTGCCAGCAGCTTAGCCCAGGGCCCCTCATCTGAAGCTTTCTTT. It specifies CASSLAQGPSSEAFF.

This sequence joins TRBV11-1 and TRBJ1-3, with D maybe TRBD1 (6 bases). Trimming removed 10 bases from V and 0 bases from J, with 13 bases in between. Germline V gene data show CDR1 as SGHAT and CDR2 as FQDESV (reference sequence). CDR3 size: 14 residues. The CDR3 spells CATSQGSSGNTIYF. The CDR3 nucleotides are TGTGCCACCTCTCAGGGGAGCTCTGGAAACACCATATATTTT.

The CDR3 sequence is CASSGDRGQTGELFF. For the CDR3, the DNA is TGCGCCAGCAGCGGAGACAGGGGGCAGACCGGGGAGCTGTTTTTT. The V and J genes are TRBV5-1 and TRBJ2-2; 10 bases fit TRBD1. Germline V lookup: CDR1 SGHRS, CDR2 YFSETQ. The CDR3 totals 15 residues. V was clipped by 4 bases and J by 5 bases; unmatched bases: 5.

This chain joins TRBV21-1 and TRBJ2-5; whether TRBD2, the table's D call, matches the DNA was not checked. TRBV21-1 is recorded as a pseudogene. CDR3 length: 15 amino acids. CDR3 residues: CASSNEGTSQETQYF. DNA of the CDR3: TGTGCCAGCAGCAATGAGGGGACTTCTCAAGAGACCCAGTACTTC.

The chain combines TRBV2 with TRBJ2-7, with 7 bases that match TRBD1. The CDR3 runs to 14 residues. The V gene's germline CDR1 is SNHLY and CDR2 FYNNEI. The junction had 5 bases not matched to a gene; V was cut back by 2 bases and J by 4 bases. DNA for the CDR3: TGTGCCAGCAGTGAATGGGACAGAGGTTACGAGCAGTACTTC. It translates to CASSEWDRGYEQYF.

V is TRBV5-1 and J is TRBJ1-5; D not resolved. V dropped 0 bases and J dropped 5 bases, with 3 bases sitting between them. The CDR3 spans 12 residues. Germline lookup yields CDR1 SGHRS and CDR2 YFSETQ. The CDR3 sequence: CASSLGDQPQHF. The CDR3 nucleotides read TGCGCCAGCAGCTTGGGGGATCAGCCCCAGCATTTT.

V usage is TRBV7-8 and J usage is TRBJ1-2; a possible D gene is TRBD1 (5 bases). Germline CDR1 and CDR2: SGHVS and FQNEAQ. V was shortened by 2 bases and J by 5 bases, with 15 bases between the two germline ends. The CDR3 runs 15 residues. The DNA of the CDR3 is TGTGCCAGCAGCTTATTACGCCGACAGAGATATGGCTACACCTTC. Translation gives CASSLLRRQRYGYTF.

The rearrangement uses TRBV7-2 and TRBJ2-3; D unclear. The CDR3 runs to 15 residues. Germline V gene data show CDR1 as SGHTA and CDR2 as FQGNSA. The V gene lost 3 bases and the J gene lost 4 bases, with 14 bases spanning the gap. CDR3 protein: CASSLVYGRADTQYF. The CDR3 DNA sequence: TGTGCCAGCAGCTTGGTATATGGTAGGGCAGATACGCAGTATTTT.

This chain uses TRBV6-6 with TRBJ1-2; D possibly corresponds to TRBD1 (5 bases). Germline V gene sequence: CDR1 MNHNY, CDR2 SVGAGI (reference sequence). The CDR3 runs 13 residues. The V end lost 5 bases, the J end lost 0 bases, and 7 bases lay between the germline ends. The CDR3 sequence: CASSMTANYGYTF. The CDR3 DNA follows: TGTGCCAGCAGTATGACAGCTAACTATGGCTACACCTTC.

The chain recombines TRBV5-1 with TRBJ2-5, with 8 nucleotides matching TRBD1. The CDR3 has 14 amino acids. V shed 4 bases and J 4 bases; nucleotides not matched to a gene: 6. Germline CDR1 reads SGHRS; CDR2 reads YFSETQ. The CDR3 nucleotides read TGCGCCAGCAGCCTGACAGGGGATAGAGAGACCCAGTACTTC. As protein: CASSLTGDRETQYF.

The genes are TRBV4-1 and TRBJ1-5, with D possibly matching TRBD1 (6 bases). Germline CDR1 reads MGHRA; CDR2 reads YSYEKL. The CDR3 is 16 amino acids. V gave up 4 bases and J gave up 1 base, with 14 bases separating them. The CDR3, as DNA: TGCGCCAGCAGCCGCACAGGAGACAGGAGCAATCAGCCCCAGCATTTT. Its protein is CASSRTGDRSNQPQHF.

The genes are TRBV12-5 and TRBJ1-4; maybe TRBD1 (5 bases). The V gene's germline CDR1 is LGHNT and CDR2 FRNRAP. This CDR3 spans 16 amino acids. The germline V and J ends were trimmed by 0 bases and 8 bases, with 16 bases remaining between them. The CDR3 spells CASGLVLTGTLEKLFF. The CDR3 coding sequence is TGTGCTAGTGGTTTGGTACTAACGGGGACCCTCGAAAAACTGTTTTTT.

The rearrangement links TRBV19 to TRBJ1-2; D call uncertain. The CDR3 length is 13 residues. Germline V gene sequence: CDR1 LNHDA, CDR2 SQIVND (reference sequence). V gave up 3 bases and J gave up 2 bases, with 7 bases separating them. The CDR3 nucleotides are TGTGCCAGTAGTATTACACAGAACTATGGCTACACCTTC. Translated, it gives CASSITQNYGYTF.

The rearrangement links TRBV18 to TRBJ1-1, with 9 bases fitting TRBD1. Looked up from germline, CDR1 is KGHSH and CDR2 is LQKENI. Unmatched junction bases numbered 12, after V lost 4 bases and J lost 12 bases. CDR3 length: 14 amino acids. The CDR3 loop is CASSQMSGQGNTFF. CDR3 sequence (DNA): TGTGCCAGCTCACAAATGTCCGGACAGGGGAATACTTTCTTT.

The V call is TRBV7-2, the J call TRBJ2-7; 13 bases map to TRBD2. CDR3 length: 13 residues. Trimming cost V 5 bases and J 7 bases; bases outside gene matches: 2. CDR1 and CDR2 from the germline V gene are SGHTA and FQGNSA. CDR3 amino acids: CASSTGLAGEQYV. In DNA, the CDR3 is TGTGCCAGCAGCACGGGACTAGCGGGAGAGCAGTACGTC.

The V call is TRBV6-5, the J call TRBJ2-5; D unresolved. Germline V CDR1 and CDR2: MNHEY, SVGAGI. CDR3 length: 14 residues. Trimming took 6 bases from V and 5 from J, leaving 16 bases between them. CDR3 coding DNA: TGTGCCAGCAGCCAGGCAAGTGGGGTCGAGACCCAGTACTTC. Amino acid sequence: CASSQASGVETQYF.

This sequence joins TRBV29-1 and TRBJ1-2; TRBD1 is a possible D gene (5 bases). This CDR3 comprises 15 residues. Germline V lookup: CDR1 SQVTM, CDR2 ANQGSEA. Trimming cost V 5 bases and J 1 base, with 17 bases left between them. The CDR3 loop is CSVWAGPDDNYGYTF. The CDR3 DNA reads as TGCAGCGTTTGGGCAGGGCCCGATGATAACTATGGCTACACCTTC.

The CDR3 here is CASSLVDSQGGFF. In DNA form, the CDR3 reads TGTGCCAGCAGCTTAGTAGACAGCCAGGGAGGTTTCTTT. This sequence joins TRBV11-2 and TRBJ1-1; tentative D call: TRBD1 (5 bases). Germline CDR1 and CDR2: SGHAT and FQNNGV. The CDR3 has 13 amino acids. Between the trimmed V and J ends, which lost 1 base and 13 bases, there was a span of 16 bases.

CDR3 sequence (DNA): TGTGCCAGCAGCCAGGAGGTACAAGAGACCCAGTACTTC. It encodes CASSQEVQETQYF. The J gene is TRBJ2-5, the V gene TRBV7-2; D possibly corresponds to TRBD2 (5 bases). Trimming took off 5 bases at V and 2 bases at J, with 9 bases between the two ends. This CDR3 has 13 residues. CDR1 is SGHTA, CDR2 FQGNSA, per germline.